This is a list of T cell receptor beta chains from one sample in a study of T-cell memory formation after mild COVID-19. TCRdb analysed the 5' RACE reads with MiXCR anew, one entry per CDR3 protein. The table shows more than 450,000 distinct CDR3 sequences, with roughly 18% occurring only once. The sample comprised PBMCs or a T cell subset sorted from them (not recorded which). These receptors were obtained from an adult woman who had mild COVID-19 (a few samples of this study predate the infection). Cell type and time point are not known. CDR3s include the opening cysteine and the closing phenylalanine or tryptophan. The order of the fields is CDR3 protein, CDR3 DNA, clone size, D gene, J gene, CDR3 length, V gene. D genes are given only for firm matches. Not all rows give a size; the values are once, few, many and, for expanded clones, a class.

CASSPGQAYNEQFF | TGCGCCAGCAGCCCAGGACAGGCTTACAATGAGCAGTTCTTC | NA | TRBD1 | TRBJ2-1 | 14 | TRBV5-1
CASGLVVGGMAGELFF | TGTGCTAGTGGTTTGGTAGTAGGGGGCATGGCCGGGGAGCTGTTTTTT | few | TRBD1 | TRBJ2-2 | 16 | TRBV12-5
CSARDNKQSTDTQYF | TGCAGTGCTAGAGATAATAAACAGAGCACAGATACGCAGTATTTT | few | NA | TRBJ2-3 | 15 | TRBV20-1
CATAKLAGGVETQYF | TGTGCCACCGCTAAACTAGCGGGAGGGGTGGAGACCCAGTACTTC | NA | TRBD2 | TRBJ2-5 | 15 | TRBV27
CASSWGATSGNTIYF | TGTGCCAGCAGTTGGGGGGCTACCTCTGGAAACACCATATATTTT | NA | NA | TRBJ1-3 | 15 | TRBV5-6
CASSTPRTTYTGELFF | TGTGCCAGCAGTACTCCAAGGACGACGTACACCGGGGAGCTGTTTTTT | few | NA | TRBJ2-2 | 16 | TRBV7-2
CASSLGYSGQANTEAFF | TGTGCCAGCAGCTTAGGCTATTCGGGACAGGCGAACACTGAAGCTTTCTTT | NA | TRBD1 | TRBJ1-1 | 17 | TRBV7-9
CASSQYRDGSAPQHF | TGTGCCAGCAGTCAATATCGAGACGGGTCGGCGCCCCAGCATTTT | NA | NA | TRBJ1-5 | 15 | TRBV6-6
CASSVVLNSPLHF | TGTGCCAGCAGCGTCGTGCTTAATTCACCCCTCCACTTT | NA | NA | TRBJ1-6 | 13 | TRBV5-5
CATSSAGVIYGYTF | TGTGCCACCAGCAGCGCGGGAGTGATCTATGGCTACACCTTC | few | NA | TRBJ1-2 | 14 | TRBV15
CASSLGRGDRGLSYEQYF | TGCGCCAGCAGCTTGGGGCGAGGGGACAGGGGGCTGTCCTACGAGCAGTACTTC | NA | TRBD1 | TRBJ2-7 | 18 | TRBV5-1
CASSSRTGLNTGELFF | TGCGCCAGCAGCTCCCGGACAGGGCTGAACACCGGGGAGCTGTTTTTT | NA | TRBD1 | TRBJ2-2 | 16 | TRBV5-1
CATSRQGSEQFF | TGTGCCACCAGCAGACAGGGGAGTGAGCAGTTCTTC | few | NA | TRBJ2-1 | 12 | TRBV15
CASSSRGVNQPQHF | TGTGCCAGCAGCTCCCGGGGGGTCAATCAGCCCCAGCATTTT | NA | NA | TRBJ1-5 | 14 | TRBV7-6
CASSAGQPNSGNTIYF | TGTGCCAGCAGCGCGGGACAGCCTAACTCTGGAAACACCATATATTTT | few | TRBD1 | TRBJ1-3 | 16 | TRBV9
CASSYAGDPNQTQYF | TGTGCCAGCAGTTACGCCGGCGATCCAAACCAGACCCAGTACTTC | few | NA | TRBJ2-5 | 15 | TRBV6-5
CASSLDGQGPYGYTF | TGTGCCAGCAGTTTGGACGGACAGGGGCCCTATGGCTACACCTTC | few | TRBD1 | TRBJ1-2 | 15 | TRBV12-3/TRBV12-4
CASSLESQEQFF | TGTGCCAGCAGTTTGGAGTCTCAGGAGCAGTTCTTC | NA | NA | TRBJ2-1 | 12 | TRBV12-3/TRBV12-4
CASGGGGNQPQHF | TGTGCCAGCGGGGGAGGGGGCAATCAGCCCCAGCATTTT | NA | NA | TRBJ1-5 | 13 | TRBV21-1
CASSLTSGGGNEQFF | TGCGCCAGCAGCTTGACTAGCGGGGGAGGCAATGAGCAGTTCTTC | few | TRBD2 | TRBJ2-1 | 15 | TRBV5-1
CSATPQRGWELEQYF | TGCAGTGCTACCCCTCAGAGAGGGTGGGAACTCGAGCAGTACTTC | NA | NA | TRBJ2-7 | 15 | TRBV20-1
CASSLGGQHTGELFF | TGTGCCAGCAGCTTAGGGGGACAGCACACCGGGGAGCTGTTTTTT | NA | TRBD1 | TRBJ2-2 | 15 | TRBV7-9
CASSVSGESYNEQFF | TGTGCCAGCAGCGTTAGCGGGGAATCGTACAATGAGCAGTTCTTC | few | TRBD2 | TRBJ2-1 | 15 | TRBV9
CASSQDFKGRLEQYF | TGTGCCAGCAGCCAAGATTTTAAGGGACGGCTCGAGCAGTACTTC | NA | NA | TRBJ2-7 | 15 | TRBV3-1
CSIDRGNTGELFF | TGCAGCATCGACAGGGGGAACACCGGGGAGCTGTTTTTT | NA | TRBD1 | TRBJ2-2 | 13 | TRBV29-1
CASREISSYNEQFF | TGTGCCAGCAGGGAGATAAGCTCCTACAATGAGCAGTTCTTC | NA | NA | TRBJ2-1 | 14 | TRBV9
CASSQGQGARETQYF | TGTGCCAGCAGCCAAGGACAGGGGGCTCGGGAGACCCAGTACTTC | NA | TRBD1 | TRBJ2-5 | 15 | TRBV14
CASSLSSGSNNEQFF | TGTGCCAGCAGCTTATCTAGCGGGAGTAACAATGAGCAGTTCTTC | few | TRBD2 | TRBJ2-1 | 15 | TRBV7-3
CASTVVGGEAFF | TGTGCCAGCACCGTCGTTGGGGGTGAAGCTTTCTTT | NA | NA | TRBJ1-1 | 12 | TRBV7-9
CASSLFGTANEKLFF | TGTGCCAGCAGCTTATTCGGGACAGCGAATGAAAAACTGTTTTTT | NA | TRBD1 | TRBJ1-4 | 15 | TRBV7-2
CASSLARDSGGAGELFF | TGCGCCAGCAGCTTGGCTCGTGATAGCGGGGGTGCGGGGGAGCTGTTTTTT | NA | TRBD2 | TRBJ2-2 | 17 | TRBV5-1
CASSEALYRGSYEQYF | TGTGCCAGCAGTGAAGCGCTTTACCGGGGCTCCTACGAGCAGTACTTC | NA | NA | TRBJ2-7 | 16 | TRBV2
CASSPPRGGSYGYTF | TGTGCCAGCAGCCCCCCGAGGGGGGGATCCTATGGCTACACCTTC | few | NA | TRBJ1-2 | 15 | TRBV12-3/TRBV12-4
CASSLGWTQYF | TGTGCCAGCAGCTTAGGTTGGACGCAGTATTTT | few | NA | TRBJ2-3 | 11 | TRBV7-9
CASSWWGSNYGYTF | TGTGCCAGCAGCTGGTGGGGCTCTAACTATGGCTACACCTTC | NA | NA | TRBJ1-2 | 14 | TRBV5-8
CASKGRVYEQYF | TGTGCCAGCAAGGGCAGGGTCTACGAGCAGTACTTC | NA | NA | TRBJ2-7 | 12 | TRBV28
CASSFSTGTSTDTQYF | TGCGCCAGCAGCTTCTCGACAGGGACTAGCACAGATACGCAGTATTTT | NA | NA | TRBJ2-3 | 16 | TRBV5-1
CASSSLGLADEQYF | TGCGCCAGCAGCTCGCTGGGACTAGCGGACGAGCAGTACTTC | NA | TRBD2 | TRBJ2-7 | 14 | TRBV5-1
CATSRDRGGSYEQYF | TGTGCCACCAGCAGAGATCGGGGGGGCTCCTACGAGCAGTACTTC | few | TRBD2 | TRBJ2-7 | 15 | TRBV15
CASSSDRWTGGVQETQYF | TGTGCCAGCAGCTCCGACCGTTGGACAGGGGGCGTCCAAGAGACCCAGTACTTC | few | TRBD1 | TRBJ2-5 | 18 | TRBV7-2
CASSNSPGVYEQYF | TGTGCCAGCAGCAACAGTCCAGGGGTCTACGAGCAGTACTTC | few | NA | TRBJ2-7 | 14 | TRBV21-1
CASRATGTRLSNEQFF | TGCGCCAGCAGAGCAACCGGGACTAGGTTGTCCAATGAGCAGTTCTTC | NA | TRBD2 | TRBJ2-1 | 16 | TRBV5-1
CASSRIKTETQYF | TGTGCCAGCAGTCGGATCAAGACGGAGACCCAGTACTTC | few | NA | TRBJ2-5 | 13 | TRBV12-3/TRBV12-4
CASSPRPRARTDTQYF | TGTGCCAGCAGTCCCAGGCCTCGGGCCCGCACAGATACGCAGTATTTT | NA | NA | TRBJ2-3 | 16 | TRBV7-3
CASRERTANTGELFF | TGTGCCAGCAGAGAAAGGACAGCGAACACCGGGGAGCTGTTTTTT | few | NA | TRBJ2-2 | 15 | TRBV12-3/TRBV12-4
CASSRGQGSTDTQYF | TGTGCCAGCAGCCGGGGACAGGGGAGCACAGATACGCAGTATTTT | many | TRBD1 | TRBJ2-3 | 15 | TRBV7-2
CASSHIGQGSSYEQYF | TGTGCCAGCAGCCACATCGGACAGGGGAGCTCCTACGAGCAGTACTTC | few | TRBD1 | TRBJ2-7 | 16 | TRBV4-2
CASSVLADNEQFF | TGTGCCAGCAGCGTATTAGCGGACAATGAGCAGTTCTTC | NA | NA | TRBJ2-1 | 13 | TRBV9
CASSVAPGVLSGNTIYF | TGCGCCAGCAGCGTTGCACCAGGGGTCCTCTCTGGAAACACCATATATTTT | NA | NA | TRBJ1-3 | 17 | TRBV5-1
CASSSGLAGEGWYEQYF | TGTGCCAGCAGCTCGGGACTAGCGGGAGAGGGATGGTACGAGCAGTACTTC | many | TRBD2 | TRBJ2-7 | 17 | TRBV7-9
CASSQQGATYNEQFF | TGTGCCAGCAGCCAACAGGGGGCAACCTACAATGAGCAGTTCTTC | few | TRBD1 | TRBJ2-1 | 15 | TRBV4-2
CASSWQDRAYGYTF | TGTGCCAGCAGCTGGCAGGACAGGGCCTATGGCTACACCTTC | NA | TRBD1 | TRBJ1-2 | 14 | TRBV7-9
CASSPETGGYTF | TGTGCCAGCTCACCGGAGACAGGTGGCTACACCTTC | few | NA | TRBJ1-2 | 12 | TRBV18
CSVAPGGRDTEAFF | TGCAGCGTGGCCCCAGGGGGAAGGGACACTGAAGCTTTCTTT | few | TRBD1 | TRBJ1-1 | 14 | TRBV29-1